The clone carrying this T cell receptor beta chain has at least ten counts. What it recognizes is unknown. These data come from a study of Ad26.COV2.S vaccination and SARS-CoV-2 variants. Study-wide context: In the study, Ad26.COV2.S was injected intramuscularly once, or twice 56 days apart.

The sample's treatment: approximately 18 received Ad26.COV2.S at low or high dose, single or two shots; roughly 5 received placebo; per-sample allocation not given. The study sampled participants on day 63 after the first vaccine or placebo injection. Its platform was an Ad26 vector, and its expressed antigen was Wuhan-strain SARS-CoV-2 spike. The V end lost 6 bases, the J end lost 5 bases, and 16 bases lay between the germline ends. CDR1 and CDR2 (germline): MNHEY, SVGAGI. CDR3 length: 15 residues. Generated by immunoSEQ multiplex PCR, the TCRdb table keeps only in-frame clones and is missing some. The sample consists of around 270,000 clones, around 85% of them appearing once. Notes on the study in general: The breadth of spike-specific CD8+ and CD4+ T cell responses after vaccination was reportedly substantial.

The TCR originated in a person aged 18 to 59 who received the Ad26.COV2.S COVID-19 vaccine or a placebo. Source: peripheral blood, taken in a trial of Ad26.COV2.S vaccine versus placebo. The chain carries TRBV6-5 and TRBJ2-2; D gene ambiguous. CDR3 protein: CASSFGLEATGELFF. CDR3 DNA sequence: TGTGCCAGCAGCTTCGGTTTAGAGGCTACCGGGGAGCTGTTTTTT.